This TCR beta chain is drawn from a study of T cells in Graves' hyperthyroidism and ophthalmopathy. This CDR3 is 14 amino acids long. V shed 0 bases and J shed 5 bases, with 9 bases lying between them. Germline V gene data show CDR1 as SGHKS and CDR2 as YYEKEE (reference sequence). Study findings and constraints: Most thyroid clonotypes with frequency above 0.001 were detected in blood. In simple terms, a model built on 13 V-J features told ophthalmopathy apart from stable hyperthyroidism.

This clonotype was recorded at least ten times. Its specificity is unknown. Uncontrolled infection, other autoimmune disease, pregnancy or lactation barred patients from enrollment. Diagnosis relied on clinical symptoms, serum thyroxine and TRAb, thyroid ultrasound and orbital computed tomography. RNA transcripts yielded amplified TCR beta CDR3 regions. The TCR CDR3 first-round RT-PCR relied on the HTBI primer set. One entry per CDR3 protein results from TCRdb running MiXCR on the multiplex PCR reads. Of roughly 300,000 distinct CDR3 sequences in the sample, approximately 15% were seen once. Sequenced: blood. The receptor was derived from a woman aged 30 to 39 with Graves' hyperthyroidism. The chain has TRBV5-5 and TRBJ1-5; D remains ambiguous. The CDR3 sequence is CASSLGLSHQPQHF. The CDR3 nucleotides are TGTGCCAGCAGCTTGGGCCTGAGCCATCAGCCCCAGCATTTT. Supplemented by reference TRBV5-5 and TRBJ1-5, the full variable domain reads DAGVTQSPTHLIKTRGQQVTLRCSPISGHKSVSWYQQVLGQGPQFIFQYYEKEERGRGNFPDRFSARQFPNYSSELNVNALLLGDSALYLCASSLGLSHQPQHFGDGTRLSIL.